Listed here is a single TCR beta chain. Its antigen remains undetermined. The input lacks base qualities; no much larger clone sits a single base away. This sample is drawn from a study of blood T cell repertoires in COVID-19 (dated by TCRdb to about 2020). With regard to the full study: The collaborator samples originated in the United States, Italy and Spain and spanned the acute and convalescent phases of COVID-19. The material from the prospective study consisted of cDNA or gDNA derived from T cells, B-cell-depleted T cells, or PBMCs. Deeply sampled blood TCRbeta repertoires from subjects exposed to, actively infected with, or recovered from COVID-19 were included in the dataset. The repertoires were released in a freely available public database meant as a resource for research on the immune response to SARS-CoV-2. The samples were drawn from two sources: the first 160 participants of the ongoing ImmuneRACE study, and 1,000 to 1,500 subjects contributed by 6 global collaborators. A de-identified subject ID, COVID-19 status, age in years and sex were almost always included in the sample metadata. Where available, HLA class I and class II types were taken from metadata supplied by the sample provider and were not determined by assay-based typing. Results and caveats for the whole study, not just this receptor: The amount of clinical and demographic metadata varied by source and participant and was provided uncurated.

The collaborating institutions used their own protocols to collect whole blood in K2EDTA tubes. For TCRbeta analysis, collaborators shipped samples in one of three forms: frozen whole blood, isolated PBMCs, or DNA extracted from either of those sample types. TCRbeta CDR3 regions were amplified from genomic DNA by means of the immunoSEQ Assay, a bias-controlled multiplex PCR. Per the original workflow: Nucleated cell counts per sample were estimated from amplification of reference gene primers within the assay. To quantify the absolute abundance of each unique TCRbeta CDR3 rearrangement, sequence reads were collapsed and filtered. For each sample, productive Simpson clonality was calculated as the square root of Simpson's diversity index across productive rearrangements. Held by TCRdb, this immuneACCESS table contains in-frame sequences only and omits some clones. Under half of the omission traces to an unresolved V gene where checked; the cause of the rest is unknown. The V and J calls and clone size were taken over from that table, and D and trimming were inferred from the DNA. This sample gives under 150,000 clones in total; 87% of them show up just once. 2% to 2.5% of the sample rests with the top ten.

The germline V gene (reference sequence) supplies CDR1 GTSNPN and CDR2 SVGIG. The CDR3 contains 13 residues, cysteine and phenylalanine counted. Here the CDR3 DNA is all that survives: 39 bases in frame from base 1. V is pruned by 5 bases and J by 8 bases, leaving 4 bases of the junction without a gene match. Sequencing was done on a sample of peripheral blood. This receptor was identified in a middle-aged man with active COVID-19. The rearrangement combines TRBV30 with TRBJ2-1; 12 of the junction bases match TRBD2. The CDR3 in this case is CAWSLAGGYEQFF. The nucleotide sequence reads TGTGCCTGGTCACTAGCGGGGGGCTATGAGCAGTTCTTC.